This T cell receptor beta chain stems from a study of cytomegalovirus exposure and HLA in healthy donors. Study observations and caveats: The authors assumed roughly uniform sequencing depth across donors for presence/absence analyses.

Germline V gene sequence: CDR1 MNHEY, CDR2 SMNVEV (reference sequence). Trimming stripped 7 bases from V and 0 bases from J, with 13 bases between. The CDR3 is 16 amino acids. The PCR ran on 60 Vbeta and 13 Jbeta primers. Profiling relied on immunoSEQ multiplex PCR, and the TCRdb table lists in-frame clones only, not all of them. The table lists roughly 93,000 clones, over 60% of them singletons. This clone was observed once. Its target is not known. The receptor was derived from a man between 35 and 55 years old in good health and CMV-seronegative. The genes are TRBV27 and TRBJ1-6; D possibly corresponds to TRBD1 (5 bases). Sample: PBMCs. CDR3 in amino acids: CASTSRGSSYNSPLHF. Here the CDR3 DNA reads TGTGCCAGCACCTCCCGGGGGAGCTCCTATAATTCACCCCTCCACTTT.